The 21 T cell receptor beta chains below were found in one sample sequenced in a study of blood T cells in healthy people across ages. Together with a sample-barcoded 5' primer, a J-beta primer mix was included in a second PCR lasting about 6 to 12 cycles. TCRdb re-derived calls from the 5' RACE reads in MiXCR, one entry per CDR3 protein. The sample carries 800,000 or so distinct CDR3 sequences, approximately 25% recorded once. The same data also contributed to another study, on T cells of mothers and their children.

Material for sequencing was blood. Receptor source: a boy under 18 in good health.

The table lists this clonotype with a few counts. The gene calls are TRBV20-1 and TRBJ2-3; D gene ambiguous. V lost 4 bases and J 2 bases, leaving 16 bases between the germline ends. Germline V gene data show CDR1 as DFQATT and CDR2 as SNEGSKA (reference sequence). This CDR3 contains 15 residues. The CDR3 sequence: CSAITRTKATDTQYF. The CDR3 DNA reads TGCAGTGCTATAACCAGAACGAAAGCCACAGATACGCAGTATTTT.

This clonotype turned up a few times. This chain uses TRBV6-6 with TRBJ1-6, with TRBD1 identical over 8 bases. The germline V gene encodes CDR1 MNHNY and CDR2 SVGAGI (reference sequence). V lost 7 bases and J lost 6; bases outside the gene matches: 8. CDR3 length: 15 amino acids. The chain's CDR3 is CASTVGGQGNSPLHF. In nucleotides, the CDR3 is TGTGCCAGCACCGTAGGCGGACAGGGTAATTCACCCCTCCACTTT.

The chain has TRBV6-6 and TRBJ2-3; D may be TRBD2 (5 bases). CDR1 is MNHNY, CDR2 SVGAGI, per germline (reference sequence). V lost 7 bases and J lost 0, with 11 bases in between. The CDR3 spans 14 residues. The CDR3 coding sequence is TGTGCCAGCAAAGCGGATATAAGCACAGATACGCAGTATTTT. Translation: CASKADISTDTQYF.

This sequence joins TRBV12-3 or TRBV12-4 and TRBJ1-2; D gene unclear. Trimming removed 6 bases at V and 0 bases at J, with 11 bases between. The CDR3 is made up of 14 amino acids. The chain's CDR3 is CASSPDTANYGYTF. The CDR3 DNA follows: TGTGCCAGCAGCCCGGATACTGCTAACTATGGCTACACCTTC.

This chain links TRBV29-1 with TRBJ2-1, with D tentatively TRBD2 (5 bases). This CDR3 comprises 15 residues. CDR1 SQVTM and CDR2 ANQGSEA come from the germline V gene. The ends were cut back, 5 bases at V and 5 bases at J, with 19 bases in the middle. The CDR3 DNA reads TGCAGCGTTCTGGTTAGAGGTAGCGCTAACAATGAGCAGTTCTTC. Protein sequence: CSVLVRGSANNEQFF.

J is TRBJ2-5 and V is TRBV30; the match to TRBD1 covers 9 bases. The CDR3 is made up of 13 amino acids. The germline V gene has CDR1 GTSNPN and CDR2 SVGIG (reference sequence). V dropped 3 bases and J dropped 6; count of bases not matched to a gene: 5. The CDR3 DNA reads TGTGCCTGGAGGGACAGGGGAATACAGACCCAGTACTTC. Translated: CAWRDRGIQTQYF.

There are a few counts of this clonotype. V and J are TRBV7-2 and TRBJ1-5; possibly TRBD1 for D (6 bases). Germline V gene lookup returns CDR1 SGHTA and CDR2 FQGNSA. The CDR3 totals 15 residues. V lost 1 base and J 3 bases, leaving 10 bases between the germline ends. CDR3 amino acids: CASSLVAGVNQPQHF. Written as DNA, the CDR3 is TGTGCCAGCAGCTTAGTGGCAGGGGTCAATCAGCCCCAGCATTTT. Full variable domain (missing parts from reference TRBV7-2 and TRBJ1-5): GAGVSQSPSNKVTEKGKDVELRCDPISGHTALYWYRQSLGQGLEFLIYFQGNSAPDKSGLPSDRFSAERTGGSVSTLTIQRTQQEDSAVYLCASSLVAGVNQPQHFGDGTRLSIL.

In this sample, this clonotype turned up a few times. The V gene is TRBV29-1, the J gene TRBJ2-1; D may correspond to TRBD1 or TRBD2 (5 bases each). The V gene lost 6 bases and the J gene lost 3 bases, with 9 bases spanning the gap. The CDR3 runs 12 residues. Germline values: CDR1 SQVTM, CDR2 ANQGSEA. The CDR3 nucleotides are TGCAGCGTCGGGACGGACTACAATGAGCAGTTCTTC. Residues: CSVGTDYNEQFF.

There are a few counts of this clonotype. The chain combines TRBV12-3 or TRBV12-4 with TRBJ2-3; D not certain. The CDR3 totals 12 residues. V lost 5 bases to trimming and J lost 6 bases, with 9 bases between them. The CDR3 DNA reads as TGTGCCAGCAGTGTGGGAATCGATACGCAGTATTTT. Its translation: CASSVGIDTQYF.

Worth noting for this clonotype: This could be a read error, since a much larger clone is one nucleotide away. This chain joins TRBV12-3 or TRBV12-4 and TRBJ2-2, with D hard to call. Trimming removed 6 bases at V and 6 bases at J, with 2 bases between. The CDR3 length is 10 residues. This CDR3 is CASRSGELFF. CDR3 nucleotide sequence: TGTGCCAGCAGATCCGGGGAGCTGTTTTTT.

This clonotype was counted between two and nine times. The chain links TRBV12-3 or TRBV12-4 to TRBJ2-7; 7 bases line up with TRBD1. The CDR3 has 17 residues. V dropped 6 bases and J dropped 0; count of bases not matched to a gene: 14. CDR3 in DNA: TGTGCCAGCAGCGCTCCGACCGACAGGGACCACTCCTACGAGCAGTACTTC. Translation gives CASSAPTDRDHSYEQYF.

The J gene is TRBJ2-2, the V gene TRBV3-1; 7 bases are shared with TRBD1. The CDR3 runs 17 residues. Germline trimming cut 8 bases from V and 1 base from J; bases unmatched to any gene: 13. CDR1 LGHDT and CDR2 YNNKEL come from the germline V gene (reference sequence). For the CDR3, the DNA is TGTGCCAGCCGGCCCGACCGGGACAGAGAGAACACCGGGGAGCTGTTTTTT. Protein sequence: CASRPDRDRENTGELFF.

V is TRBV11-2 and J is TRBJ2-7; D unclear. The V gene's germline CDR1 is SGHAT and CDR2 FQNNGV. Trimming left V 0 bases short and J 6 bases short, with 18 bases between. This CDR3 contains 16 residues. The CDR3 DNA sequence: TGTGCCAGCAGCTTAGATCAATTTTCGTGGACGTCCGAGCAGTACTTC. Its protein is CASSLDQFSWTSEQYF.

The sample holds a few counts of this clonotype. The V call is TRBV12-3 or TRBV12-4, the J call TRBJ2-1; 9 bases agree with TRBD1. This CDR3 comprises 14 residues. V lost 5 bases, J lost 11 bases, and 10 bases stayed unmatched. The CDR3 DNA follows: TGTGCCAGCAGTCCGGACAGGGGAAGGGGCAAGCAGTTCTTC. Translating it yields CASSPDRGRGKQFF.

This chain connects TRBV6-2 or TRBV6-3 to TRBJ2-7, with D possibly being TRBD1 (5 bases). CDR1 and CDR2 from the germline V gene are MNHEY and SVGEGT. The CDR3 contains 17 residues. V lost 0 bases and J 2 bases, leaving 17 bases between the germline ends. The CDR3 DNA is TGTGCCAGCAGTTACTCGATCGTTCGGCCAGGGACCTACGAGCAGTACTTC. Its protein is CASSYSIVRPGTYEQYF.

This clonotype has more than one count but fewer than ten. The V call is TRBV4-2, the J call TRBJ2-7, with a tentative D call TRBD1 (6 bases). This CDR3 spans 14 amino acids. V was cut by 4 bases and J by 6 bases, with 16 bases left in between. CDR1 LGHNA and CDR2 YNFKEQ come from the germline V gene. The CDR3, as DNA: TGTGCCAGCAGCCGCACAGGGTCCCTTAGCGAGCAGTACTTC. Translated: CASSRTGSLSEQYF.

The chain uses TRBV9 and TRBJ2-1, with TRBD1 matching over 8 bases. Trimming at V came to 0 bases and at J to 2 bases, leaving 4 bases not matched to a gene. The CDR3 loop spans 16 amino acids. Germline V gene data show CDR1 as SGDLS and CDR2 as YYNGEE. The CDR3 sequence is CASSVVGTGPYNEQFF. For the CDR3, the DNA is TGTGCCAGCAGCGTAGTGGGGACAGGACCCTACAATGAGCAGTTCTTC.

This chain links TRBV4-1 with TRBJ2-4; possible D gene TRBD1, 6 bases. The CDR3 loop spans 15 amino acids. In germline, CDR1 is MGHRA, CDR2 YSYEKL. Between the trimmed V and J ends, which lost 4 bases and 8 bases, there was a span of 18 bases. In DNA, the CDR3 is TGCGCCAGCAGCCCACCCTCAGGGGCAAGGGACATTCAGTACTTC. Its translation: CASSPPSGARDIQYF.

The CDR3: CNIKKGPGNTGGFYEQYF. CDR3 DNA: TGCAACATCAAGAAGGGACCGGGGAATACGGGGGGTTTCTACGAGCAGTACTTC. The J gene is TRBJ2-5, the V gene TRBV29-1; TRBD2 matches 7 bases. TRBJ2-7 matches the DNA end more closely, so the J call is doubtful. Germline-derived CDR1 and CDR2 are SQVTM and ANQGSEA. The CDR3 extends over 18 amino acids.

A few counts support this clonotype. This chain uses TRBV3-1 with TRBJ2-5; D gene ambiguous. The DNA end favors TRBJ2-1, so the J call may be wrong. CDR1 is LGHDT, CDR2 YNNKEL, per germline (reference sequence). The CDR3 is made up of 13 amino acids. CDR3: CASSQVHLNEQFF. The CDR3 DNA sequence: TGTGCCAGCAGCCAAGTACACCTCAATGAGCAGTTCTTC.

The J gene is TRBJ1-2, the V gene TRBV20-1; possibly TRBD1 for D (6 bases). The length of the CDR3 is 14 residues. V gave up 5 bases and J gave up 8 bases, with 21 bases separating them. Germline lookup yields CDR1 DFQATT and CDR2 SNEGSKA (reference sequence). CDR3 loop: CSAAREGDLAGYTF. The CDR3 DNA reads TGCAGTGCTGCCCGGGAGGGGGACCTAGCCGGCTACACCTTC.